This TCR beta chain was recovered during a study of cytomegalovirus exposure and HLA in healthy donors. Findings and limits, study-wide: In vitro assays verified that a few CMV-associated chains recognized CMV antigens specifically. Reportedly, cytomegalovirus status was diagnosed with high sensitivity and specificity.

Measured with immunoSEQ multiplex PCR; TCRdb has only the in-frame clones, and not every one. Here the sample spans about 160,000 clones, nearly 90% being singletons. Remarks on this clone: The antigen is undetermined.

The CDR3 covers 13 residues. Deletions cut 7 bases from V and 0 bases from J, with 7 bases between. Looked up from germline, CDR1 is MNHNY and CDR2 is SVGAGI (reference sequence). The sample comprised PBMCs. The source is a woman aged 18-29 years in good health and CMV-seropositive. The chain links TRBV6-6 to TRBJ1-3; D not resolved. The CDR3 here is CASIERSGNTIYF. The CDR3 nucleotides are TGTGCCAGCATAGAACGCTCTGGAAACACCATATATTTT.